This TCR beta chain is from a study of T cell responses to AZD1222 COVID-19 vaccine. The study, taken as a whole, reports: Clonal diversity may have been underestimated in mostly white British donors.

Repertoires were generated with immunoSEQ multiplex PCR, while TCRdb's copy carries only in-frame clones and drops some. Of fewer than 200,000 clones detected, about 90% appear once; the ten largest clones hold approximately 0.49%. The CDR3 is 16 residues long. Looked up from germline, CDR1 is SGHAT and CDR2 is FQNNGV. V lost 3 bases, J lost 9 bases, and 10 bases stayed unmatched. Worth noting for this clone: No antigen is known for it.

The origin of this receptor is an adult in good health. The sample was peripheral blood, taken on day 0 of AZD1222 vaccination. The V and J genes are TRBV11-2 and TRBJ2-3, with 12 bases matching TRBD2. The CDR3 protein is CASSFQLAGGPGTQYF. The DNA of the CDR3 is TGTGCCAGCAGCTTCCAACTAGCGGGGGGCCCAGGAACGCAGTATTTT.